This paragraph covers one T cell receptor beta chain sequence. Its antigen is currently unknown. Donors in the study were healthy people who gave bone marrow. This CDR3 has 12 residues. The sample is drawn from a study of cytomegalovirus exposure and HLA in healthy donors. Study-wide context: Around 180 million T cells yielded 100 million to 130 million unique TCR beta sequences, as an earlier analysis found. There were some 81 million unique TCRs (from HLA-typed donors) in an early data release.

The PCR contained 60 Vbeta and 13 Jbeta primers. Here immunoSEQ multiplex PCR was the method, and the copy in TCRdb shows in-frame clones only, minus some. The sample lists around 60,000 clones, roughly 80% seen once, with under 30% in the top ten. Study results and caveats: Most sequenced TCRs were rare (though some public TCRs occurred in many donors).

The chain employs TRBV21-1 and TRBJ1-1; the table names TRBD1, a call not compared with the DNA. TRBV21-1 is termed a pseudogene. This receptor was identified in a woman in her forties in good health and CMV-seropositive. The sample was PBMCs. The CDR3, as DNA: TGTGCCAGCAGCCCCCTCAGGGTAGGGGCTTTCTTT. It is translated as CASSPLRVGAFF.